This record concerns one T cell receptor beta chain sequence. Germline CDR1 MNHEY, CDR2 SMNVEV (reference sequence). The CDR3 is made up of 14 amino acids. Trimming cost V 8 bases and J 0 bases; bases outside gene matches: 3. This record comes from a study of blood T cell repertoires in COVID-19. This table comes from immunoSEQ multiplex PCR, and its TCRdb copy is limited to in-frame clones, with some not included. This sample carries 150,000 to 200,000 clones, 83% of them seen once, and the ten largest clones take less than 2%. The receptor was derived from a human donor in a cohort sampled during active COVID-19. Sequencing used peripheral blood. The chain joins TRBV27 to TRBJ2-2; TRBD2 aligns across 7 bases. The CDR3, as DNA: TGTGCCAGCGGACTAGGCTCGAACACCGGGGAGCTGTTTTTT. Protein product: CASGLGSNTGELFF.